The 19 T cell receptor beta chains reported below all come from one sample, sequenced in a study of T cell changes during pregnancy in multiple sclerosis. Assay: immunoSEQ multiplex PCR; the TCRdb copy retains only in-frame clones and omits some. This sample has 25,000 to 30,000 clones; under 90% occur once, and the top ten carry approximately 0.6%. Sequenced here: CD4+ T cells from peripheral blood mononuclear cells, sampled in the first trimester of pregnancy. The origin of the receptors is a female donor in good health, enrolled as a control in a pregnancy study.

The chain combines TRBV4-2 with TRBJ1-2; D remains ambiguous. The CDR3 is made up of 16 amino acids. Trimming shortened V by 1 base and J by 1 base, and 13 bases separated the two germline ends. Germline lookup yields CDR1 LGHNA and CDR2 YNFKEQ. The CDR3 nucleotides are TGTGCCAGCAGCCAAGCGGTAAGCAAGAATAACTATGGCTACACCTTC. Amino acid sequence: CASSQAVSKNNYGYTF.

This sequence joins TRBV19 and TRBJ1-2, with D hard to call. V was cut by 5 bases and J by 8 bases, with 15 bases left in between. There are 13 residues in the CDR3. Germline-derived CDR1 and CDR2 are LNHDA and SQIVND (reference sequence). This chain's CDR3 is CASSYGGASGYTF. The CDR3 DNA is TGTGCCAGTAGTTATGGAGGCGCCAGCGGCTACACCTTC.

J is TRBJ2-3 and V is TRBV5-1, with 8 bases identical to TRBD1. V was pared by 2 bases and J by 0 bases, with 5 bases of the junction left unmatched. This CDR3 is 16 amino acids long. Germline CDR1 is SGHRS and CDR2 is YFSETQ. The CDR3 DNA follows: TGCGCCAGCAGCTTTGCAGGGGGCGCGAGCACAGATACGCAGTATTTT. Protein sequence: CASSFAGGASTDTQYF. The variable domain in full, with the rest retrieved from reference TRBV5-1 and TRBJ2-3, is KAGVTQTPRYLIKTRGQQVTLSCSPISGHRSVSWYQQTPGQGLQFLFEYFSETQRNKGNFPGRFSGRQFSNSRSEMNVSTLELGDSALYLCASSFAGGASTDTQYFGPGTRLTVL.

This chain connects TRBV9 to TRBJ2-2, with D possibly being TRBD2 (6 bases). Trimming pared 0 bases from V and 4 bases from J, leaving 13 bases between. The CDR3 is 16 amino acids. Germline values: CDR1 SGDLS, CDR2 YYNGEE. CDR3 in amino acids: CASSVGASEITGELFF. The CDR3 bases are TGTGCCAGCAGCGTAGGAGCTAGCGAGATCACCGGGGAGCTGTTTTTT. The variable domain in full, with the rest retrieved from reference TRBV9 and TRBJ2-2, is DSGVTQTPKHLITATGQRVTLRCSPRSGDLSVYWYQQSLDQGLQFLIQYYNGEERAKGNILERFSAQQFPDLHSELNLSSLELGDSALYFCASSVGASEITGELFFGEGSRLTVL.

The chain carries TRBV7-2 and TRBJ2-2, with no clear D. Trimming took 1 base from V and 0 from J, leaving 3 bases between them. This CDR3 region has 14 residues. The germline gives CDR1 SGHTA, CDR2 FQGNSA. The CDR3 is CASSLGANTGELFF. For the CDR3, the DNA is TGTGCCAGCAGCTTAGGAGCGAACACCGGGGAGCTGTTTTTT.

The V call is TRBV28, the J call TRBJ2-7, with 9 bases matching TRBD1. Germline V gives CDR1 MDHEN, CDR2 SYDVKM. The junction had 13 bases not matched to a gene; V was cut back by 2 bases and J by 2 bases. CDR3 size: 18 residues. CDR3 in amino acids: CASSLNTGQGAVTYEQYF. The CDR3 nucleotides read TGTGCCAGCAGTTTAAATACGGGACAGGGAGCTGTAACCTACGAGCAGTACTTC.

V is TRBV5-1 and J is TRBJ2-3, with 8 positions matching TRBD2. This CDR3 is 16 amino acids long. The junction had 10 bases not matched to a gene; V was cut back by 4 bases and J by 3 bases. The V gene's germline CDR1 is SGHRS and CDR2 YFSETQ. CDR3 bases: TGCGCCAGCAGCGCGGTGTGGGGACTAGAAACAGATACGCAGTATTTT. Its translation: CASSAVWGLETDTQYF.

The DNA of the CDR3 is TGTGCCAGCAGTGTGCTCTCGACTAGCCCGTACAATGAGCAGTTCTTC. Translated: CASSVLSTSPYNEQFF. The rearrangement joins TRBV2 to TRBJ2-1; 7 bases are shared with TRBD2. The V gene end was trimmed by 4 bases and the J gene end by 4 bases; junction bases not matched to a gene: 10. Germline loops: CDR1 SNHLY, CDR2 FYNNEI. CDR3 size: 16 residues.

The chain has TRBV9 and TRBJ2-7; D perhaps matches TRBD2 (5 bases). V was pared by 0 bases and J by 0 bases, with 10 bases between. The CDR3 length is 15 residues. Germline V lookup: CDR1 SGDLS, CDR2 YYNGEE. This CDR3 reads CASSVELGSSYEQYF. The DNA for the CDR3 is TGTGCCAGCAGCGTAGAACTGGGGAGCTCCTACGAGCAGTACTTC.

Only one count was recorded for this clone. The chain employs TRBV9 and TRBJ1-2; a weak D match, TRBD1 (5 bases). V gave up 5 bases and J gave up 7 bases, with 27 bases separating them. This CDR3 has 17 residues. CDR1 and CDR2 (germline): SGDLS, YYNGEE. The CDR3 reads CASSSGTAAGGLAGYTF. The CDR3 DNA sequence: TGTGCCAGCAGTTCGGGGACTGCCGCTGGGGGTCTTGCTGGCTACACCTTC.

This chain connects TRBV5-1 to TRBJ2-2; 9 nucleotides match TRBD2. From germline, CDR1 is SGHRS and CDR2 YFSETQ. V lost 2 bases to trimming and J lost 4 bases; unmatched junction nucleotides: 3. This CDR3 contains 15 residues. The CDR3 spells CASSFLAGLTGELFF. In DNA, the CDR3 is TGCGCCAGCAGCTTCCTAGCGGGGCTCACCGGGGAGCTGTTTTTT.

The chain couples TRBV6-1 to TRBJ1-1; D is unclear. This CDR3 comprises 12 residues. V was cut by 1 base and J by 2 bases, with 2 bases left in between. The germline V gene has CDR1 MNHNS and CDR2 SASEGT. CDR3 DNA: TGTGCCAGCAGTGAAGTAAACACTGAAGCTTTCTTT. It encodes CASSEVNTEAFF.

The rearrangement links TRBV28 to TRBJ2-7, with D perhaps matching TRBD2 (6 bases). V shed 7 bases and J shed 2 bases, with 12 bases lying between them. Germline CDR1 and CDR2: MDHEN and SYDVKM. This CDR3 contains 13 residues. The CDR3 DNA reads TGTGCCAGCATCTCGGGCGGGACCTACGAGCAGTACTTC. This sequence encodes CASISGGTYEQYF. Supplemented by reference TRBV28 and TRBJ2-7, the full variable domain reads DVKVTQSSRYLVKRTGEKVFLECVQDMDHENMFWYRQDPGLGLRLIYFSYDVKMKEKGDIPEGYSVSREKKERFSLILESASTNQTSMYLCASISGGTYEQYFGPGTRLTVT.

CDR3 DNA sequence: TGTGCCAGCTCACCTACAGGGGTGGAGGAGCAGTTCTTC. Translation gives CASSPTGVEEQFF. V and J are TRBV18 and TRBJ2-1; 7 positions agree with TRBD1. The CDR3 totals 13 residues. In germline, CDR1 is KGHSH, CDR2 LQKENI. Losses at the gene ends were 3 bases for V and 10 bases for J; bases not matched to a gene: 6. Full variable domain (outside the CDR3, taken from reference TRBV18 and TRBJ2-1): NAGVMQNPRHLVRRRGQEARLRCSPMKGHSHVYWYRQLPEEGLKFMVYLQKENIIDESGMPKERFSAEFPKEGPSILRIQQVVRGDSAAYFCASSPTGVEEQFFGPGTRLTVL.

V gene TRBV4-3 combines with J gene TRBJ1-4; D possibly corresponds to TRBD1 (5 bases). Between the trimmed V and J ends, which lost 3 bases and 8 bases, there was a span of 19 bases. Germline lookup yields CDR1 LGHNA and CDR2 YSLEER. The CDR3 consists of 16 residues. CDR3 sequence reads: CASSQLDSARSEKLFF. CDR3 nucleotides: TGCGCCAGCAGCCAGCTCGACAGTGCACGGTCGGAAAAACTGTTTTTT.

This sequence joins TRBV11-1 and TRBJ2-5; TRBD1 is a possible D gene (6 bases). Per the germline V gene, CDR1 is SGHAT and CDR2 is FQDESV (reference sequence). The CDR3 spans 14 residues. Trimming pared 2 bases from V and 5 bases from J, leaving 12 bases between. CDR3 sequence: CASSLSGGGETQYF. CDR3 in DNA: TGTGCCAGCAGCTTATCTGGGGGCGGGGAGACCCAGTACTTC.

The chain recombines TRBV19 with TRBJ1-2; 7 positions match TRBD1. The CDR3 is made up of 14 amino acids. From germline, CDR1 is LNHDA and CDR2 SQIVND (reference sequence). V was clipped by 3 bases and J by 4 bases; unmatched bases: 5. This CDR3 reads CASSISGTAYGYTF. CDR3 bases: TGTGCCAGTAGTATCTCCGGGACAGCCTATGGCTACACCTTC.

This chain joins TRBV6-1 and TRBJ1-1, with D unresolved. The V and J ends lost 2 bases and 4 bases respectively, with 11 bases between them. This CDR3 region has 14 residues. CDR1 is MNHNS and CDR2 is SASEGT in the germline V gene. CDR3 nucleotides: TGTGCCAGCAGTGAAACCGGGGTGATCACTGAAGCTTTCTTT. It translates to CASSETGVITEAFF.

In DNA, the CDR3 is TGTGCCAGCAGCACCAGCGGGACAGGGTTAACGTGGGGGGCCAACGTCCTGACTTTC. It codes for CASSTSGTGLTWGANVLTF. V is TRBV7-9 and J is TRBJ2-6; TRBD1 matches 9 bases. The germline gives CDR1 SEHNR, CDR2 FQNEAQ (reference sequence). CDR3 length equals 19 residues. The V and J ends lost 5 bases and 4 bases, in that order; junction bases with no gene match: 15.